The entry that follows covers one TCR beta chain sequence. The antigen is not known. TCRbeta library preparation incorporated unique molecular identifiers. TCRdb independently ran MiXCR on the PCR reads; one entry per CDR3 protein. The sample lists 350,000 to 500,000 distinct CDR3 sequences; about 45% were seen once. This sample was taken from a study of T-cell reconstitution after alpha-beta-depleted transplantation in children. Whole-study results and caveats: Diversity and T-cell counts at one year after transplant derived mostly from new T cells. Expanded graft clones numbering several hundred reportedly gave rise to alpha-beta T cells about two months after transplant. Surviving recipient T cells and thymic progenitors accounted for the high day-60 TCRbeta diversity observed in some patients.

Specimen: PBMCs, collected before TCRalphabeta/CD19-depleted stem cell transplant. The sequence derives from a girl aged 2 to 9 with aplastic anemia, due to receive a stem cell transplant.

For the CDR3, the DNA is TGCGCCAGCAGCCAAGCTAGCGGGAGGGCATCGGATACGCAGTATTTT. This sequence encodes CASSQASGRASDTQYF. The genes are TRBV4-1 and TRBJ2-3; 12 bases fit TRBD2. This CDR3 spans 16 amino acids. Trimming took 1 base from V and 6 from J; bases not matched to a gene: 5. The germline gives CDR1 MGHRA, CDR2 YSYEKL.